The rows below give T cell receptor beta chains drawn from one sample of a study of shared clonotypes between healthy human individuals. Here immunoSEQ multiplex PCR was the method, and the copy in TCRdb shows in-frame clones only, minus some. The sample has some 2.3 million clones, more than 80% seen once. The specimen was naive CD4+ T cells from PBMCs. The receptor set was obtained from a man younger than 35 in good health. Some clones in this sample may be carry-over from other donors' samples. Both conserved end residues are part of each CDR3. The order of the fields is V gene, CDR3 protein.

TRBV5-6	CASSVLTGGEQYF
TRBV18	CASSPPSTRLSYTF
TRBV4-3	CASSQDAGLAFSDTQYF
TRBV5-1	CASKDRLAGTGELFF
TRBV21-1	CASSKGTTGTGAYEQYF
TRBV9	CASSVDYSNQPQHF
TRBV9	CASSVVAGGLGETQYF
TRBV5-6	CASSSLLTSPGYEQYF
TRBV30	CAAMAGNRYNEQFF
TRBV6-5	CASSERERHEQYF
TRBV27	CASSPRRVAQPQHF
TRBV6-5	CASSQGNLYEQYF
TRBV10-1	CASSSRGLNTGELFF
TRBV7-9	CASSSQGAQPQHF
TRBV11-2	CASSLGGATSSYEQYF
TRBV11-2	CASSLRQGEMGDTEAFF
TRBV6-1	CASSGEHQVAKNIQYF
TRBV7-2	CASRTSGRAPDTQYF
TRBV2	CASRLEALNTEAFF
TRBV18	CASSPGHTIYF
TRBV30	CAWSPWAQETQYF
TRBV18	CASSGPGHSNEKLFF
TRBV6-6	CASSFLGVEETQYF
TRBV28	CASSLPRESPLHF
TRBV18	CASLKSTGSTGELFF
TRBV30	CACTPLRDSGPGNTIYF
TRBV10-3	CATKGGRSQETQYF
TRBV27	CASRRDRGQNGYTF
TRBV7-9	CASSPRGQYYGYTF
TRBV5-4	CASSFGQGAFNEQFF
TRBV6-5	CASTGYNEQFF
TRBV4-3	CASSQEVTTYNEQFF
TRBV5-1	CASSLEGGIYNEQFF
TRBV9	CASNKGGLADNEQFF
TRBV18	CASSPPGQGNYGYTF
TRBV7-6	CASSLSSGRVSEQFF
TRBV5-1	CASSPGISAGNTIYF
TRBV18	CASSPPGGLSSYEQYF
TRBV25-1	CASSESRPLAYEQYF
TRBV10-3	CAISDRGEEQFF
TRBV28	CASSARLGGYTF
TRBV2	CASSPGGLRSYEQYF
TRBV19	CASRASGVSANQPQHF
TRBV10-2	CASSEESGRATNEKLFF
TRBV10-1	CASSESGDLGELFF
TRBV28	CASSLPPAGTSGIHEQFF
TRBV7-6	CASSLVPQGYEQYF
TRBV5-1	CASSLGLAGGAYEQYF
TRBV7-3	CASSLGQGSTEAFF